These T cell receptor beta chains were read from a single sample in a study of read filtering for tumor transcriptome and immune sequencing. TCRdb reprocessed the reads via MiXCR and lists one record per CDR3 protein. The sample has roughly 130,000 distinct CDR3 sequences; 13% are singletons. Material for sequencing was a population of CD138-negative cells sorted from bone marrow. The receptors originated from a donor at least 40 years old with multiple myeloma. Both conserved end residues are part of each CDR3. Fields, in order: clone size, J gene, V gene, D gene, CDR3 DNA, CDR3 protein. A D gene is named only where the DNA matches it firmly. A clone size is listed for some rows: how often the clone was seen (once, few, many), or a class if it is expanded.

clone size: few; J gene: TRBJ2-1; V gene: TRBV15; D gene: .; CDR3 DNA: TGTGCCACCAGCAGAGATCGCCTGGTCGCCAACGGGGAGCAGTTCTTC; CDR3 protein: CATSRDRLVANGEQFF
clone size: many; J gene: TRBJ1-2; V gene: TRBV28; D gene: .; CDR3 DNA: TGTGCCAGCAGTTTCGAGGGGTATGGCTACACCTTC; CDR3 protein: CASSFEGYGYTF
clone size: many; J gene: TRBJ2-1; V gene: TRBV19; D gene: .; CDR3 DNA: TGTGCCAGTACCCGGGCCTTTGGGGATGAGCAGTTCTTC; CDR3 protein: CASTRAFGDEQFF
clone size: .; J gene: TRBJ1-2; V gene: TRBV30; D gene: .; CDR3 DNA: TGTGCCTGGAGTGTACGACGTAACTATGGCTACACCTTC; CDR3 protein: CAWSVRRNYGYTF
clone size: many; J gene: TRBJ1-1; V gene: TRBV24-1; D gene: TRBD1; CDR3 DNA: TGTGCCACCAGAAACGACAGGGGATACACTGAAGCTTTCTTT; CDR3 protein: CATRNDRGYTEAFF
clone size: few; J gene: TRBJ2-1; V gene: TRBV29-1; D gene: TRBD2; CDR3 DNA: TGCAGCGGCGGGGGGGCGAGTGGTGAGCAGTTCTTC; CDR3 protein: CSGGGASGEQFF
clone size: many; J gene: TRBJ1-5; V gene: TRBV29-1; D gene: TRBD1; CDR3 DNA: TGCAGCGTGGGAATGGGGACAGATCAGCCCCAGCATTTT; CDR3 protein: CSVGMGTDQPQHF
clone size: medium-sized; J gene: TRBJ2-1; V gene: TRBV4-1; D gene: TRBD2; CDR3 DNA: TGCGCCAGCAGCCAAGCACTAGCGGGATTCCTCAATGAGCAGTTCTTC; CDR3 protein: CASSQALAGFLNEQFF
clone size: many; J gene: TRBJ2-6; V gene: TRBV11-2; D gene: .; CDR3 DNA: TGTGCCAGCGGCAACAGTTATGGTGTCTCTGGGGCCAACGTCCTGACTTTC; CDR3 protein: CASGNSYGVSGANVLTF
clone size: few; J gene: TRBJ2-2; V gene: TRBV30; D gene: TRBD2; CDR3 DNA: TGTGCCTGGAGCAGGGAGGGCGGGGAGCTGTTTTTT; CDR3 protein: CAWSREGGELFF
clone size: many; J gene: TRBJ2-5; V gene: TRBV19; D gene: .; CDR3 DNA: TGTGCCAGTATGGGGGGGACACGCCAGGGGACCCAGTACTTC; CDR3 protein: CASMGGTRQGTQYF
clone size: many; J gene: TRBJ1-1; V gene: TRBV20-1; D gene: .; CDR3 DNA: TGCAGTGCCCAGGTTGGGGGGGAGGTCACTGAAGCTTTCTTT; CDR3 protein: CSAQVGGEVTEAFF
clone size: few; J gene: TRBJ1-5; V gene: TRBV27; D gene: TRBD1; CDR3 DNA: TGTGCCAGCAGTCAGAGACAGGGCGTGAGTGCCCAGCATTTT; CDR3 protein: CASSQRQGVSAQHF
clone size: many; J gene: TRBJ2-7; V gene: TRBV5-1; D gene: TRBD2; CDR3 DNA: TGTGCCAGCAGCTTAGCGGGAGGGCCCTACGAGCAGTACTTC; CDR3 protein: CASSLAGGPYEQYF
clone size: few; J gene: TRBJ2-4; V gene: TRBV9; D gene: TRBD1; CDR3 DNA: TGTGCCAGCAGCGACCCGCGCCCCGGACAGGCAAGAGTCAAAAACATTCAGTACTTC; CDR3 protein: CASSDPRPGQARVKNIQYF
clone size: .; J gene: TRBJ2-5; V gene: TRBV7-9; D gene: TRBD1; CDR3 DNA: TGTGCCAGCAGCCCTCCGGACAGGGCGCCCCGAGTTGAGACCCAGTACTTC; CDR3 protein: CASSPPDRAPRVETQYF
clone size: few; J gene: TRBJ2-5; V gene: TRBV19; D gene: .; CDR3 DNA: TGTGCCAGTGGGGCATCGGCAGCCCAAGAGACCCAGTACTTC; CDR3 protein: CASGASAAQETQYF
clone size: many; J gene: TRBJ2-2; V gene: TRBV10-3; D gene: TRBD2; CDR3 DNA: TGTGCCATCAGTGAGGGCGGGAGCGGAACCGGGGAGCTGTTTTTT; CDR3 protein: CAISEGGSGTGELFF
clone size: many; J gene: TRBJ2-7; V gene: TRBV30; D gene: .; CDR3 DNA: TGTGCCTGGAGAAAGATCGCCGAGCAGTACTTC; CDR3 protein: CAWRKIAEQYF
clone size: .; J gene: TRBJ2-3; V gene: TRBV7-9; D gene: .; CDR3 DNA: TGTACCAGCAGCCAGGATCTTAGCACAGATACGCAGTATTTT; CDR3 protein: CTSSQDLSTDTQYF
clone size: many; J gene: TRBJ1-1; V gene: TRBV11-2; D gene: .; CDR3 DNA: TGTGCCAGCAGCTTTGGGTCGGGGACTGAAGCTTTCTTT; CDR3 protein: CASSFGSGTEAFF
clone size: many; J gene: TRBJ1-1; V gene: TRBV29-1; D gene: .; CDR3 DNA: TGCAGCGTTGAAGATGTAAACACTGAAGCTTTCTTT; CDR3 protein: CSVEDVNTEAFF
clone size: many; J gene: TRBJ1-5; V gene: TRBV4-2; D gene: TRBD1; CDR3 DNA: TGTGCCAGCAGCCAGGGACAGGGGTATCAGCCCCAGCATTTT; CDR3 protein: CASSQGQGYQPQHF
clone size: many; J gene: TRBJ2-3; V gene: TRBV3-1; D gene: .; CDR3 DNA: TGTGCCAGCAGCCAAACTATTAGCACAGATACGCAGTATTTT; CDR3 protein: CASSQTISTDTQYF
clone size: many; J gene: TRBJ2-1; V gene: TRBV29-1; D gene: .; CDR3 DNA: TGCAGCGTTGGACAGATGACCAATGAGCAGTTCTTC; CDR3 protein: CSVGQMTNEQFF
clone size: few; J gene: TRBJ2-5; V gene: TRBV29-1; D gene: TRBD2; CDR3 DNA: TGCAGCGTTGATTACGGGGGGGGAGAGACCCAGTACTTC; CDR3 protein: CSVDYGGGETQYF
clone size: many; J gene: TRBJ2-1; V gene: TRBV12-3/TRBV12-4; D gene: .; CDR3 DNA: TGTGCCAGCAGTCCCCTAGGGCGGCCCACCTACAATGAGCAGTTCTTC; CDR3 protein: CASSPLGRPTYNEQFF
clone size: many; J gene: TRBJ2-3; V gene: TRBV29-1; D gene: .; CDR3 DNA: TGCAGCGTCGCAGGGCGACGCGGCACAGATACGCAGTATTTT; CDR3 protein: CSVAGRRGTDTQYF
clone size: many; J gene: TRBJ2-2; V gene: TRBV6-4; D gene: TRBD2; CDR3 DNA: TGTGCCAGCAAAAGGACTAGCGGGAACACCGGGGAGCTGTTTTTT; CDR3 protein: CASKRTSGNTGELFF
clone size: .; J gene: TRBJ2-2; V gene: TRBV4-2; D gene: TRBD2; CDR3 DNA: TGTGCCAGCAGCCAATCCGGGGGGGACGTCGGGGAGCAGTTTTTT; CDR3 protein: CASSQSGGDVGEQFF
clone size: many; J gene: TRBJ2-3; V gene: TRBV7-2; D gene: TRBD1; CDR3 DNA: TGTGCCAGCAGCTTAGCTACAGGGGGCACAGATACGCAGTATTTT; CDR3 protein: CASSLATGGTDTQYF
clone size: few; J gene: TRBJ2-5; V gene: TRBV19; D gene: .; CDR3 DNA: TGTGCCAGTAGTCCAAGGAGGCAGGGTGGAGAGACCCAGTACTTC; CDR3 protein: CASSPRRQGGETQYF
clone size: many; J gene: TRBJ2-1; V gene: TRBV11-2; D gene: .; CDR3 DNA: TGTGCCAGCAGCCCATACCTGAGCGGATCCTACAATGAGCAGTTCTTC; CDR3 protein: CASSPYLSGSYNEQFF
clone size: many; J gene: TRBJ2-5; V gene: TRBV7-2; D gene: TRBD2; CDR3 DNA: TGTGCCAGCAGCGGTCAAGTCATGAGCGGGGGGTACCAAGAGACCCAGTACTTC; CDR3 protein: CASSGQVMSGGYQETQYF
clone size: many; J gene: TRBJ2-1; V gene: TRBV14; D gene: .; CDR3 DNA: TGTGCCAGCAGCCAAGTACCCCTCCAGTTCTTC; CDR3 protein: CASSQVPLQFF